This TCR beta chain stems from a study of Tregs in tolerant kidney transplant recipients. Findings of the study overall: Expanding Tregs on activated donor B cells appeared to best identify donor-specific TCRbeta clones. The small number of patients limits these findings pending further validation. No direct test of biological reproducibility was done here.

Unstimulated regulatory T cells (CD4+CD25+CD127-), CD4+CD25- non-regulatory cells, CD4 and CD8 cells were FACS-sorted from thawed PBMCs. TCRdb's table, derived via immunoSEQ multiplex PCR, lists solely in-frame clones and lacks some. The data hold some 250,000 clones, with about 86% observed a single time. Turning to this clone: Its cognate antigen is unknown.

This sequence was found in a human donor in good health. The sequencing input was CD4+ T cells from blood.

In DNA form, the CDR3 reads TGTGCCAGCAGCCAAGATAAAAAACTCGGCCTTTCCCCAGATACGCAGTATTTT. This translates into CASSQDKKLGLSPDTQYF. V usage is TRBV4-2 and J usage is TRBJ2-3; no definite D call. Trimming removed 0 bases from V and 4 bases from J, with 20 bases in between. The CDR3 loop spans 18 amino acids. Germline lookup yields CDR1 LGHNA and CDR2 YNFKEQ.